The 31 T cell receptor beta chains below were found in one sample sequenced in a study of blood T cell repertoires in COVID-19. The method was immunoSEQ multiplex PCR; TCRdb's version includes in-frame clones alone and lacks a portion of them. This table holds around 200,000 clones, around nine tenths found once. The sample was peripheral blood. These receptor sequences come from a man aged 35-49 years with active or convalescent COVID-19.

The table lists this clone with a few counts. The chain has TRBV2 and TRBJ2-7; possible D gene TRBD1, 5 bases. Trimming removed 7 bases at V and 6 bases at J, with 13 bases between. This CDR3 comprises 12 residues. Germline V gives CDR1 SNHLY, CDR2 FYNNEI. The CDR3 spells CASTPGWGEQYF. In DNA, the CDR3 is TGTGCCAGCACCCCAGGGTGGGGCGAGCAGTACTTC.

This clone was recorded a few times. This chain uses TRBV5-8 with TRBJ2-4, with TRBD1 matching 7 bases. Trimming cost V 3 bases and J 0 bases; bases outside gene matches: 9. CDR3 length: 17 residues. Germline V CDR1 and CDR2: SGHTS, YDEGEE. The CDR3 loop reads CASSSKGQLLAKNIQYF. The DNA for the CDR3 is TGTGCCAGCAGCTCAAAGGGACAGCTACTAGCCAAAAACATTCAGTACTTC.

The chain is built from TRBV6-5 and TRBJ1-2; no clear D gene. The V gene's germline CDR1 is MNHEY and CDR2 SVGAGI. V lost 7 bases and J lost 4, with 13 bases in between. This CDR3 contains 13 residues. CDR3: CASTPEGTYGYTF. DNA for the CDR3: TGTGCCAGCACCCCGGAGGGAACCTATGGCTACACCTTC.

The chain joins TRBV27 to TRBJ2-7, with 9 bases that match TRBD2. V lost 8 bases and J lost 7; bases outside the gene matches: 15. This CDR3 is built from 15 residues. Per the germline V gene, CDR1 is MNHEY and CDR2 is SMNVEV (reference sequence). CDR3 bases: TGTGCCAGCGCCTGGGTGGGACTAGCTCCTCAAGAGCAGTACTTC. Amino acids: CASAWVGLAPQEQYF.

J is TRBJ2-5 and V is TRBV2; D unclear. The germline CDR1 and CDR2 sequences are SNHLY and FYNNEI. The CDR3 runs 13 residues. Deletions cut 5 bases from V and 2 bases from J, with 9 bases between. The CDR3 loop reads CASSRTPQETQYF. In DNA, the CDR3 is TGTGCCAGCAGTAGAACACCTCAAGAGACCCAGTACTTC.

This chain joins TRBV3-1 (or the pseudogene TRBV3-2) and TRBJ2-3; D perhaps matches TRBD2 (5 bases). The CDR3 has 12 amino acids. CDR1 and CDR2 (germline): LGHDT, YNNKEL (reference sequence). The ends were cut back, 4 bases at V and 6 bases at J, with 8 bases in the middle. The DNA of the CDR3 is TGTGCCAGCAGCCTAAGGAGGGATACGCAGTATTTT. The encoded protein is CASSLRRDTQYF.

V gene TRBV24-1 combines with J gene TRBJ2-5, with 11 bases matching TRBD2. With V trimmed by 4 bases and J by 5 bases, 5 bases remained unmatched. Germline V gene data show CDR1 as KGHDR and CDR2 as SFDVKD. The CDR3 extends over 15 amino acids. The CDR3 DNA reads as TGTGCCACCAGTGAGACTAGACTAGCGGGGGAGACCCAGTACTTC. Translated, it gives CATSETRLAGETQYF.

A few counts support this clone. CDR3 nucleotide sequence: TGCGCCAGCAGCCAAGGTAGGACTAGCGGAGCCAAAAACATTCAGTACTTC. Translating gives CASSQGRTSGAKNIQYF. The chain carries TRBV4-1 and TRBJ2-4; TRBD2 aligns across 10 bases. Per germline, CDR1 MGHRA and CDR2 YSYEKL. CDR3 length equals 17 residues. J gave up 0 bases and V 1 base, and 3 bases lay outside the gene matches.

V usage is TRBV6-2 or TRBV6-3 and J usage is TRBJ2-1; 12 bases agree with TRBD2. Germline CDR1 and CDR2: MNHEY and SVGEGT. This CDR3 comprises 17 residues. Trimming cost V 5 bases and J 2 bases; bases outside gene matches: 7. The CDR3: CASSRRLAGVTYNEQFF. In nucleotides, the CDR3 is TGTGCCAGCAGTAGGAGACTAGCGGGGGTTACCTACAATGAGCAGTTCTTC.

The chain carries TRBV2 and TRBJ2-2; D call uncertain. The length of the CDR3 is 13 residues. In germline, CDR1 is SNHLY, CDR2 FYNNEI. Between the trimmed V and J ends, which lost 8 bases and 1 base, there was a span of 8 bases. The chain's CDR3 is CASVGQNTGELFF. The CDR3 DNA sequence: TGTGCCAGCGTTGGGCAGAACACCGGGGAGCTGTTTTTT.

The chain uses TRBV6-5 and TRBJ2-5, with 7 nucleotides matching TRBD1. The trim removed 4 bases at V and 5 bases at J, leaving 10 bases unmatched. The CDR3 consists of 15 residues. CDR1 MNHEY and CDR2 SVGAGI come from the germline V gene. The CDR3 sequence is CASSSPTGRSETQYF. CDR3 bases: TGTGCCAGCAGTTCACCGACAGGGCGGTCGGAGACCCAGTACTTC.

This rearrangement joins TRBV4-1 to TRBJ2-3, with a tentative D call TRBD2 (7 bases). CDR1 and CDR2 from the germline V gene are MGHRA and YSYEKL. V lost 0 bases and J 0 bases, leaving 13 bases between the germline ends. The length of the CDR3 is 17 residues. Here the CDR3 DNA reads TGCGCCAGCAGCCAAGATGAGAGGGGGGGGAGCACAGATACGCAGTATTTT. It codes for CASSQDERGGSTDTQYF.

The V call is TRBV10-3, the J call TRBJ2-5; TRBD1 matches 8 bases. V gave up 3 bases and J gave up 4 bases; unmatched junction bases: 1. Germline V gives CDR1 ENHRY, CDR2 SYGVKD. The CDR3 consists of 13 residues. The CDR3 nucleotides are TGTGCCATCAGTGAACAGGGGGGAGAGACCCAGTACTTC. It encodes CAISEQGGETQYF.

The rearrangement uses TRBV2 and TRBJ2-3; 11 nucleotides agree with TRBD2. Losses at the gene ends were 2 bases for V and 5 bases for J; bases not matched to a gene: 6. Per germline, CDR1 SNHLY and CDR2 FYNNEI. This CDR3 has 16 amino acids. CDR3 DNA: TGTGCCAGCAGTGAAATTAGCGGGGGGGCGAGAGATACGCAGTATTTT. This codes for CASSEISGGARDTQYF.

This clone was seen a few times. The rearrangement links TRBV24-1 to TRBJ2-7, with D possibly being TRBD2 (7 bases). The CDR3 has 17 amino acids. The germline V and J ends were trimmed by 6 bases and 3 bases, with 23 bases remaining between them. The V gene's germline CDR1 is KGHDR and CDR2 SFDVKD. CDR3 in DNA: TGTGCCACCAGTTCGTCCGGACGCGGGGGCGCGGACTACGAGCAGTACTTC. Residues: CATSSSGRGGADYEQYF.

The rearrangement uses TRBV5-1 and TRBJ1-1, with D possibly being TRBD1 (5 bases). This CDR3 has 15 amino acids. Deletions cut 4 bases from V and 0 bases from J, with 13 bases between. Per germline, CDR1 SGHRS and CDR2 YFSETQ. The CDR3 DNA is TGCGCCAGCAGCGTCGGTCGACAGATGAACACTGAAGCTTTCTTT. It yields the protein CASSVGRQMNTEAFF.

This rearrangement joins TRBV7-3 to TRBJ2-1, with 7 bases identical to TRBD2. The CDR3 runs to 15 residues. V was pared by 6 bases and J by 9 bases, with 14 bases of the junction left unmatched. CDR1 and CDR2 from the germline V gene are SGHTA and FQGTGA. This chain's CDR3 is CASSLNGGYSSEQFF. The CDR3 region has the DNA TGTGCCAGCAGTCTTAACGGGGGGTATTCGAGTGAGCAGTTCTTC.

The rearrangement joins TRBV11-3 to TRBJ2-7, with D perhaps matching TRBD2 (5 bases). The germline V gene has CDR1 SGHNT and CDR2 YENEEA. The CDR3 extends over 14 amino acids. V was pared by 5 bases and J by 1 base, with 12 bases between. CDR3: CASSPFRGSYEQYF. CDR3 coding DNA: TGTGCCAGCAGCCCATTCCGAGGGTCCTACGAGCAGTACTTC.

This clone appeared once. V is TRBV5-4 and J is TRBJ1-1, with D tentatively TRBD1 (5 bases). The CDR3 length is 14 residues. Trimming cost V 4 bases and J 5 bases, with 15 bases left between them. Germline V lookup: CDR1 SGHNT, CDR2 YYREEE (reference sequence). CDR3 nucleotides: TGTGCCAGCAGCCTAGAACCTCAGGGAACTGAAGCTTTCTTT. Amino acids: CASSLEPQGTEAFF.

The chain links TRBV18 to TRBJ1-3; D might be TRBD1 (5 bases). CDR3 size: 16 residues. Trimming took 2 bases from V and 4 from J, leaving 15 bases between them. CDR1 and CDR2 from the germline V gene are KGHSH and LQKENI. The CDR3 protein is CASSPIQGRSGNTIYF. CDR3 nucleotide sequence: TGTGCCAGCTCACCAATTCAGGGTCGGTCCGGAAACACCATATATTTT.

The CDR3 reads CASSFSGYGEKLFF. Here the CDR3 DNA reads TGCGCCAGCAGCTTCTCAGGGTATGGTGAAAAACTGTTTTTT. V usage is TRBV5-1 and J usage is TRBJ1-4; the D gene is possibly TRBD1 (5 bases). CDR1 is SGHRS and CDR2 is YFSETQ in the germline V gene. The V end lost 2 bases, the J end lost 7 bases, and 12 bases lay between the germline ends. The CDR3 contains 14 residues.

The chain employs TRBV19 and TRBJ2-1; a weak D match, TRBD2 (6 bases). Trimming took 4 bases from V and 0 from J, leaving 10 bases between them. The CDR3 covers 15 residues. Per the germline V gene, CDR1 is LNHDA and CDR2 is SQIVND (reference sequence). CDR3 in amino acids: CASSNGGSSYNEQFF. CDR3 coding DNA: TGTGCCAGTAGTAACGGGGGTAGCTCCTACAATGAGCAGTTCTTC.

V is TRBV7-8 and J is TRBJ1-1; D gene ambiguous. This CDR3 has 13 amino acids. From germline, CDR1 is SGHVS and CDR2 FQNEAQ. Trimming shortened V by 1 base and J by 3 bases, and 6 bases separated the two germline ends. The CDR3 sequence: CASSLGPDTEAFF. CDR3 DNA: TGTGCCAGCAGCTTAGGGCCAGACACTGAAGCTTTCTTT.

This clone was picked up one time. This chain connects TRBV5-1 to TRBJ1-6, with TRBD1 matching 9 bases. Trimming took 4 bases from V and 10 from J; bases not matched to a gene: 9. CDR3 length: 15 amino acids. Germline CDR1 is SGHRS and CDR2 is YFSETQ. In nucleotides, the CDR3 is TGCGCCAGCAGCCTAACCGGGACAGGGACCTCACCCCTCCACTTT. Encoded protein: CASSLTGTGTSPLHF.

This clone was recorded only once. This chain uses TRBV5-6 with TRBJ1-1; D uncertain. This CDR3 is built from 13 residues. The ends were cut back, 6 bases at V and 4 bases at J, with 13 bases in the middle. Germline lookup yields CDR1 SGHDT and CDR2 YYEEEE. The CDR3 sequence is CASIRRGGTEAFF. DNA of the CDR3: TGTGCCAGCATCCGGCGGGGTGGCACTGAAGCTTTCTTT.

The V gene is TRBV28, the J gene TRBJ1-6; 8 bases are a match to TRBD1. With 5 bases clipped from V and 5 bases from J, the junction kept 5 bases outside the gene matches. The CDR3 loop spans 15 amino acids. Looked up from germline, CDR1 is MDHEN and CDR2 is SYDVKM. In DNA, the CDR3 is TGTGCCAGCAGTATCGGACAGGGAAATAATTCACCCCTCCACTTT. It yields the protein CASSIGQGNNSPLHF.

This clone was seen more than once but under ten times. The gene calls are TRBV5-8 and TRBJ2-1; D remains unclear. Trimming took off 0 bases at V and 0 bases at J, with 7 bases between the two ends. The V gene's germline CDR1 is SGHTS and CDR2 YDEGEE. The CDR3 spans 15 residues. CDR3 nucleotide sequence: TGTGCCAGCAGCTTGGCACTTAGCTCCTACAATGAGCAGTTCTTC. It yields the protein CASSLALSSYNEQFF.

The CDR3 bases are TGCAGCGCTAAATCAGGGGCCCGCTATGGCTACACCTTC. It encodes CSAKSGARYGYTF. This rearrangement joins TRBV29-1 to TRBJ1-2; tentatively, D is TRBD1 (6 bases). The CDR3 consists of 13 residues. CDR1 and CDR2 from the germline V gene are SQVTM and ANQGSEA. V lost 7 bases and J 4 bases, leaving 16 bases between the germline ends.

V gene TRBV4-2 combines with J gene TRBJ1-5; D not resolved. V gave up 1 base and J gave up 5 bases, with 6 bases separating them. The CDR3 spans 13 residues. Germline-derived CDR1 and CDR2 are LGHNA and YNFKEQ. The CDR3 DNA reads as TGTGCCAGCAGCCAAGGACTGTATCAGCCCCAGCATTTT. It translates to CASSQGLYQPQHF.

The J gene is TRBJ2-5, the V gene TRBV24-1; 10 nucleotides align to TRBD1. The CDR3 has 16 residues. The trim removed 3 bases at V and 4 bases at J, leaving 7 bases unmatched. Per germline, CDR1 KGHDR and CDR2 SFDVKD. The CDR3 nucleotides read TGTGCCACCAGTGATCAAGGACAGGGGGGGATAGAGACCCAGTACTTC. Amino acid sequence: CATSDQGQGGIETQYF.

In its sample, this clone was seen a few times. This sequence joins TRBV3-1 (or the pseudogene TRBV3-2) and TRBJ2-7; 8 bases are a match to TRBD1. V shed 5 bases and J 3 bases; nucleotides not matched to a gene: 6. The CDR3 spans 14 residues. CDR1 and CDR2 from the germline V gene are LGHDT and YNNKEL (reference sequence). The CDR3 DNA follows: TGTGCCAGCAGCTGGGGACAGGATAGCTACGAGCAGTACTTC. Translating it yields CASSWGQDSYEQYF.